A selection of T cell receptor beta chains follows, all from one sample in a study of cytomegalovirus exposure and HLA in healthy donors. The protocol was immunoSEQ multiplex PCR, while the TCRdb copy is restricted to in-frame clones and leaves out a portion. In the table there are approximately 140,000 clones, roughly 80% of which are singletons. The sequencing sample was made of PBMCs. These receptors were collected from a woman aged 50 to 60 in good health and CMV-seronegative. The CDR3 runs from the conserved cysteine through the conserved F or W. Each record gives: D gene, CDR3 length, J gene, V gene, clone size, CDR3 protein, CDR3 DNA. The D gene is left open where the match is weak. Size is stated for part of the rows, as once, few or many counts, or as a class when the clone is expanded.

D: NA; length: 11; J: TRBJ1-2; V: TRBV10-2; size: NA; CDR3: CASNPGNGYTF; DNA: TGCGCCAGCAACCCAGGGAATGGCTACACCTTC
D: TRBD1; length: 15; J: TRBJ2-6; V: TRBV5-1; size: NA; CDR3: CASSPDRAGANVLTF; DNA: TGCGCCAGCAGCCCAGACAGGGCCGGGGCCAACGTCCTGACTTTC
D: NA; length: 15; J: TRBJ2-7; V: TRBV15; size: few; CDR3: CATSRGQVRSYEQYF; DNA: TGTGCCACCAGCAGAGGACAGGTCAGGTCCTACGAGCAGTACTTC
D: NA; length: 15; J: TRBJ1-1; V: TRBV6-5; size: NA; CDR3: CASSSSAGEGTEAFF; DNA: TGTGCCAGCAGTTCCTCTGCCGGGGAGGGAACTGAAGCTTTCTTT
D: NA; length: 16; J: TRBJ1-6; V: TRBV7-9; size: NA; CDR3: CASSLGRGGYDSPLHF; DNA: TGTGCCAGCAGCTTAGGGCGGGGCGGATACGATTCACCCCTCCACTTT
D: NA; length: 17; J: TRBJ1-2; V: TRBV7-8; size: NA; CDR3: CASSLGVGETPSGGYTF; DNA: TGTGCCAGCAGCTTAGGGGTCGGGGAGACCCCCTCGGGGGGCTACACCTTC
D: NA; length: 10; J: TRBJ1-2; V: TRBV5-5; size: few; CDR3: CASRGPGYTF; DNA: TGTGCCAGCAGGGGGCCTGGCTACACCTTC
D: NA; length: 12; J: TRBJ1-2; V: TRBV6-6; size: NA; CDR3: CASSWTVYGYTF; DNA: TGTGCCAGCAGTTGGACAGTCTATGGCTACACCTTC
D: NA; length: 16; J: TRBJ2-1; V: TRBV5-1; size: few; CDR3: CASSGTGRGPYNEQFF; DNA: TGCGCCAGCAGCGGGACGGGCAGGGGCCCCTACAATGAGCAGTTCTTC
D: TRBD1; length: 14; J: TRBJ2-7; V: TRBV6-5; size: NA; CDR3: CASSRDRSSYEQYF; DNA: TGTGCCAGCAGCCGGGACAGGAGCTCCTACGAGCAGTACTTC
D: NA; length: 14; J: TRBJ2-1; V: TRBV29-1; size: NA; CDR3: CSVESMAYNNEQFF; DNA: TGCAGCGTTGAATCCATGGCTTATAACAATGAGCAGTTCTTC
D: TRBD2; length: 13; J: TRBJ2-5; V: TRBV7-6; size: NA; CDR3: CASSKGLVETQYF; DNA: TGTGCCAGCAGCAAGGGACTAGTTGAGACCCAGTACTTC
D: TRBD1; length: 13; J: TRBJ2-5; V: TRBV11-1; size: NA; CDR3: CASSQGQKETQYF; DNA: TGTGCCAGCAGCCAGGGACAGAAAGAGACCCAGTACTTC
D: NA; length: 14; J: TRBJ1-1; V: TRBV7-3; size: NA; CDR3: CASSLSGQATEAFF; DNA: TGTGCCAGCAGCTTAAGTGGTCAGGCGACTGAAGCTTTCTTT
D: TRBD2; length: 16; J: TRBJ2-5; V: TRBV4-1; size: NA; CDR3: CASSQGYGTRLETQYF; DNA: TGCGCCAGCAGCCAAGGGTACGGGACTAGACTAGAGACCCAGTACTTC
D: TRBD1; length: 17; J: TRBJ2-3; V: TRBV4-2; size: NA; CDR3: CASRLGQGGGSTDTQYF; DNA: TGTGCCAGCAGATTGGGACAGGGTGGTGGTAGCACAGATACGCAGTATTTT
D: NA; length: 14; J: TRBJ1-4; V: TRBV6-4; size: NA; CDR3: CASSDSWTSEKLFF; DNA: TGTGCCAGCAGTGACTCCTGGACATCCGAAAAACTGTTTTTT
D: NA; length: 13; J: TRBJ1-1; V: TRBV7-9; size: NA; CDR3: CASSLQRSAEAFF; DNA: TGTGCCAGCAGCTTACAGAGGTCGGCTGAAGCTTTCTTT
D: NA; length: 16; J: TRBJ2-7; V: TRBV11-2; size: NA; CDR3: CASSLRGNQPSYEQYF; DNA: TGTGCCAGCAGCTTAAGGGGAAATCAGCCATCCTACGAGCAGTACTTC